The 27 T cell receptor beta chains in this list originate from one sample, sequenced in a study of cytomegalovirus exposure and HLA in healthy donors. A multiplex PCR was run with 60 Vbeta primers and 13 Jbeta primers. Method: immunoSEQ multiplex PCR; TCRdb's copy keeps in-frame clones and lacks some. In the table there are 130,000 or so clones, approximately 82% of which are singletons. Specimen: PBMCs. The origin of the receptors is a man younger than 30 in good health and CMV-seropositive.

The V gene is TRBV28, the J gene TRBJ1-3; 8 bases agree with TRBD1. V lost 6 bases, J lost 0 bases, and 7 bases stayed unmatched. From germline, CDR1 is MDHEN and CDR2 SYDVKM. The CDR3 has 16 residues. The CDR3 loop reads CASSTGGVSSGNTIYF. In DNA, the CDR3 is TGTGCCAGCAGCACAGGGGGTGTGAGCTCTGGAAACACCATATATTTT.

The chain is built from TRBV28 and TRBJ2-7; 7 nucleotides line up with TRBD2. Per germline, CDR1 MDHEN and CDR2 SYDVKM. The trim removed 10 bases at V and 6 bases at J, leaving 18 bases unmatched. CDR3 length: 15 amino acids. Here the CDR3 reads CATLYAQIGGGEQYF. Here the CDR3 DNA reads TGTGCCACTCTTTACGCACAAATTGGGGGGGGCGAGCAGTACTTC.

This clone has a handful of counts. Different DNA sequences within this sample yield the same CDR3. The V and J genes are TRBV9 and TRBJ2-2, with D perhaps matching TRBD2 (5 bases). This CDR3 is built from 15 residues. CDR1 and CDR2 from the germline V gene are SGDLS and YYNGEE. Trimming left V 3 bases short and J 2 bases short, with 11 bases between. CDR3 protein: CASSGGVTNTGELFF. The DNA for the CDR3 is TGTGCCAGCAGCGGGGGAGTCACAAACACCGGGGAGCTGTTTTTT.

This clone appeared once. The chain couples TRBV18 to TRBJ1-1; 10 bases are shared with TRBD1. CDR3 size: 14 residues. Germline lookup yields CDR1 KGHSH and CDR2 LQKENI. The V segment lost 3 bases and the J segment 5 bases; nucleotides outside the gene matches: 3. The CDR3 is CASSPPGQGTEAFF. The CDR3 DNA sequence: TGTGCCAGCTCACCTCCGGGACAGGGGACTGAAGCTTTCTTT.

The CDR3 loop is CAWSKRGAGGEKLFF. CDR3 nucleotide sequence: TGTGCCTGGAGCAAACGGGGGGCGGGAGGGGAAAAACTGTTTTTT. The V call is TRBV30, the J call TRBJ1-4, with D possibly matching TRBD1 (6 bases). The CDR3 extends over 15 amino acids. Trimming left V 3 bases short and J 8 bases short, with 19 bases between. Germline V gene sequence: CDR1 GTSNPN, CDR2 SVGIG (reference sequence).

This clone has at least ten counts. CDR3 nucleotide sequence: TGTGCTAGTGGTTTGAAACCCGGGACAGCGCTCACTGAAGCTTTCTTT. This translates into CASGLKPGTALTEAFF. The chain employs TRBV12-5 and TRBJ1-1; the match to TRBD1 covers 7 bases. Germline trimming cut 2 bases from V and 4 bases from J; bases unmatched to any gene: 10. Germline CDR1 reads LGHNT; CDR2 reads FRNRAP. The CDR3 extends over 16 amino acids.

The chain links TRBV5-1 to TRBJ1-1, with 7 bases that match TRBD1. The germline V gene encodes CDR1 SGHRS and CDR2 YFSETQ. CDR3 size: 14 residues. V shed 4 bases, J shed 3 bases, and the junction held 6 bases outside the gene matches. DNA of the CDR3: TGCGCCAGCAGCAGACAGGGTGGTGACACTGAAGCTTTCTTT. This gives the protein CASSRQGGDTEAFF.

The V gene is TRBV11-2, the J gene TRBJ2-5; D is uncertain. The CDR3 is 13 residues long. CDR1 SGHAT and CDR2 FQNNGV come from the germline V gene. V lost 2 bases and J 5 bases, leaving 9 bases between the germline ends. The CDR3 sequence: CASSLIPGETQYF. In DNA form, the CDR3 reads TGTGCCAGCAGCTTAATCCCCGGGGAGACCCAGTACTTC.

V is TRBV7-8 and J is TRBJ2-5, with 12 bases fitting TRBD2. Germline V gene lookup returns CDR1 SGHVS and CDR2 FQNEAQ. There are 17 residues in the CDR3. V gave up 1 base and J gave up 5 bases; unmatched junction bases: 8. The CDR3 is CASSLGLAGGPIETQYF. CDR3 in DNA: TGTGCCAGCAGCTTAGGGCTAGCGGGAGGGCCTATTGAGACCCAGTACTTC.

The V and J genes are TRBV7-2 and TRBJ1-2, with D possibly matching TRBD1 (6 bases). V dropped 4 bases and J dropped 4 bases, with 13 bases sitting between them. Germline V lookup: CDR1 SGHTA, CDR2 FQGNSA. The CDR3 contains 14 residues. The CDR3 here is CASSYGQRFYGYTF. CDR3 DNA: TGTGCCAGCAGCTACGGACAGAGGTTCTATGGCTACACCTTC.

This clone was counted only a few times. CDR3 in DNA: TGTGCCAGCAGTTTATTTCTAGCGGGATCGGCAGATACGCAGTATTTT. Protein product: CASSLFLAGSADTQYF. The chain carries TRBV27 and TRBJ2-3; TRBD2 aligns across 9 bases. The V gene's germline CDR1 is MNHEY and CDR2 SMNVEV (reference sequence). The CDR3 runs to 16 residues. V lost 1 base, J lost 4 bases, and 6 bases stayed unmatched.

The chain links TRBV27 to TRBJ2-7; D gene uncertain. CDR1 MNHEY and CDR2 SMNVEV come from the germline V gene (reference sequence). This CDR3 comprises 14 residues. V lost 1 base to trimming and J lost 6 bases, with 13 bases between them. The DNA for the CDR3 is TGTGCCAGCAGTTTATTTACAGACGGTAGCGAGCAGTACTTC. As protein: CASSLFTDGSEQYF.

The chain has TRBV4-2 and TRBJ1-5; maybe TRBD1 (6 bases). The CDR3 loop spans 14 amino acids. Germline lookup yields CDR1 LGHNA and CDR2 YNFKEQ. Trimming pared 3 bases from V and 3 bases from J, leaving 9 bases between. CDR3 sequence (DNA): TGTGCCAGCAGCCAGGACAGTTACAATCAGCCCCAGCATTTT. This sequence encodes CASSQDSYNQPQHF.

DNA of the CDR3: TGTGCCAGCAGTACGAGACAGATAGAAGAGACCCAGTACTTC. Translating it yields CASSTRQIEETQYF. V usage is TRBV28 and J usage is TRBJ2-5; a possible D gene is TRBD1 (5 bases). V was cut by 5 bases and J by 3 bases, with 13 bases left in between. The CDR3 totals 14 residues. CDR1 is MDHEN, CDR2 SYDVKM, per germline.

This chain connects TRBV5-5 to TRBJ1-2; 7 nucleotides match TRBD1. Germline V gene lookup returns CDR1 SGHKS and CDR2 YYEKEE (reference sequence). Trimming removed 4 bases from V and 7 bases from J; junction bases left unmatched: 10. This CDR3 region has 14 residues. CDR3 sequence reads: CASSPTTGDGGYTF. The CDR3 DNA reads as TGTGCCAGCAGCCCAACTACAGGGGACGGTGGCTACACCTTC. Full variable domain (remainder filled in from reference TRBV5-5 and TRBJ1-2): DAGVTQSPTHLIKTRGQQVTLRCSPISGHKSVSWYQQVLGQGPQFIFQYYEKEERGRGNFPDRFSARQFPNYSSELNVNALLLGDSALYLCASSPTTGDGGYTFGSGTRLTVV.

The CDR3 DNA is TGCACCAGCAGCCAAGATACGGGGGAGGGCCTATACGATAATAGCGATGAGCAATTCTTC. Protein product: CTSSQDTGEGLYDNSDEQFF. This chain joins TRBV1 and TRBJ2-1; the table's D gene call, TRBD2, was not cross checked with the DNA. TRBV1 is a known pseudogene. The CDR3 totals 20 residues.

The J gene is TRBJ1-5, the V gene TRBV5-1, with D unclear. Germline loops: CDR1 SGHRS, CDR2 YFSETQ. V shed 0 bases and J shed 4 bases, with 11 bases lying between them. This CDR3 is 15 amino acids long. The CDR3 sequence: CASSLAGGLNQPQHF. The CDR3 DNA follows: TGCGCCAGCAGCTTGGCAGGAGGGCTTAATCAGCCCCAGCATTTT.

This sequence joins TRBV4-1 and TRBJ2-7, with D perhaps TRBD1 (5 bases). Germline V gene data show CDR1 as MGHRA and CDR2 as YSYEKL. V shed 4 bases and J shed 7 bases, with 26 bases lying between them. The CDR3 loop spans 17 amino acids. This CDR3 is CASSPTRAGRRNSEQYF. CDR3 coding DNA: TGCGCCAGCAGCCCCACCAGGGCAGGGCGAAGAAATTCTGAGCAGTACTTC.

The V call is TRBV19, the J call TRBJ1-1; TRBD1 matches 8 bases. J lost 1 base, V lost 6 bases, and 10 bases had no gene match. The CDR3 runs 16 residues. CDR1 and CDR2 (germline): LNHDA, SQIVND (reference sequence). The CDR3 region has the DNA TGTGCCAGTAGCATCGGACAGGGAATAAGGAACACTGAAGCTTTCTTT. Its translation: CASSIGQGIRNTEAFF.

This sequence joins TRBV10-2 and TRBJ2-7; TRBD2 aligns across 8 bases. The CDR3 covers 16 residues. In germline, CDR1 is WSHSY, CDR2 SAAADI. Trimming cost V 6 bases and J 5 bases; bases outside gene matches: 15. Written as DNA, the CDR3 is TGCGCCAGCAGGTCCCCGGAGTCCAGCGGGAGCCACGAGCAGTACTTC. Translation gives CASRSPESSGSHEQYF.

A note on this clone: Sequence at one end of the junction differs from germline and may be a read error. J is TRBJ1-2 and V is TRBV6-6; a possible D gene is TRBD1 (6 bases). CDR3 length equals 13 residues. Germline lookup yields CDR1 MNHNY and CDR2 SVGAGI (reference sequence). The CDR3 DNA follows: TGTGCCAGCAGTTACTCAGATAACACAGGGTTGAACTTC. As protein: CASSYSDNTGLNF.

J is TRBJ2-5 and V is TRBV9; no reliable D call. V shed 4 bases and J shed 2 bases, with 15 bases lying between them. CDR1 and CDR2 (germline): SGDLS, YYNGEE. The CDR3 is 15 amino acids. The chain's CDR3 is CASSPSTGSQETQYF. The CDR3 DNA is TGTGCCAGCAGCCCATCTACCGGGTCTCAAGAGACCCAGTACTTC.

The V and J genes are TRBV2 and TRBJ1-5; tentative D call: TRBD1 (5 bases). CDR1 and CDR2 from the germline V gene are SNHLY and FYNNEI. CDR3 length equals 17 residues. Deletions cut 2 bases from V and 6 bases from J, with 20 bases between. CDR3 in amino acids: CASSESSWPGKGQPQHF. CDR3 nucleotides: TGTGCCAGCAGTGAAAGTAGTTGGCCAGGGAAGGGTCAGCCCCAGCATTTT. The complete variable domain, with remaining parts taken from reference TRBV2 and TRBJ1-5, reads EPEVTQTPSHQVTQMGQEVILRCVPISNHLYFYWYRQILGQKVEFLVSFYNNEISEKSEIFDDQFSVERPDGSNFTLKIRSTKLEDSAMYFCASSESSWPGKGQPQHFGDGTRLSIL.

The genes are TRBV29-1 and TRBJ2-1; 8 positions agree with TRBD2. CDR1 and CDR2 from the germline V gene are SQVTM and ANQGSEA. CDR3 size: 15 residues. The V and J ends lost 1 base and 10 bases, in that order; junction bases with no gene match: 12. The CDR3, as DNA: TGCAGCGTTGAAGGAGGTCGGGGGGGAGACTGGGAGCAGTTCTTC. Translated, it gives CSVEGGRGGDWEQFF.

V is TRBV5-1 and J is TRBJ1-2; TRBD1 is a possible D gene (5 bases). The ends were cut back, 0 bases at V and 8 bases at J, with 20 bases in the middle. The CDR3 is 16 amino acids. Germline lookup yields CDR1 SGHRS and CDR2 YFSETQ. The CDR3 protein is CASSLVGGDEKGGYTF. The CDR3 DNA is TGCGCCAGCAGCTTGGTAGGAGGGGATGAGAAGGGAGGCTACACCTTC.

The chain combines TRBV7-2 with TRBJ1-1; TRBD1 aligns across 9 bases. Germline CDR1 and CDR2: SGHTA and FQGNSA. The CDR3 is 14 amino acids. V dropped 5 bases and J dropped 7; count of bases not matched to a gene: 8. The CDR3 loop reads CASSLGTGGLEAFF. The CDR3 bases are TGTGCCAGCAGCCTAGGTACAGGGGGCCTTGAAGCTTTCTTT. Drawing the rest from reference TRBV7-2 and TRBJ1-1, the complete variable domain is GAGVSQSPSNKVTEKGKDVELRCDPISGHTALYWYRQSLGQGLEFLIYFQGNSAPDKSGLPSDRFSAERTGGSVSTLTIQRTQQEDSAVYLCASSLGTGGLEAFFGQGTRLTVV.

V and J are TRBV5-6 and TRBJ2-2, with D perhaps TRBD2 (5 bases). V was pared by 0 bases and J by 6 bases, with 18 bases between. Looked up from germline, CDR1 is SGHDT and CDR2 is YYEEEE. This CDR3 region has 17 residues. The CDR3 coding sequence is TGTGCCAGCAGCTTGGCGGGTAGAGGGCTCGAACCCGGGGAGCTGTTTTTT. It codes for CASSLAGRGLEPGELFF.